One sample yielded the 10 T cell receptor beta chains listed below, sequenced in a study of OX40 agonist ivuxolimab in advanced cancers. Some clones are missing from TCRdb's copy, which holds only in-frame ones; the method was immunoSEQ multiplex PCR. The sample includes 100,000 or so clones, about 96% of them seen just once. The source was CD4+ or CD8+ T cells sorted from blood, collected in a trial of the OX40 agonist ivuxolimab. The receptors come from an adult with an advanced solid tumor such as melanoma, head and neck, liver or kidney cancer.

The chain couples TRBV5-6 to TRBJ2-4; 10 nucleotides match TRBD2. Germline CDR1 reads SGHDT; CDR2 reads YYEEEE. The CDR3 has 19 amino acids. V shed 4 bases, J shed 3 bases, and the junction held 16 bases outside the gene matches. Here the CDR3 DNA reads TGTGCCAGCAGCCCCCGGGAGCGGGGGGGGGAATCGGGCAAAAACATTCAGTACTTC. Its translation is CASSPRERGGESGKNIQYF.

V usage is TRBV7-2 and J usage is TRBJ2-3; the D gene is possibly TRBD1 (6 bases). Germline V gene data show CDR1 as SGHTA and CDR2 as FQGNSA. With 4 bases removed from V and 0 bases from J, the gap between germline ends came to 11 bases. CDR3 length equals 15 residues. CDR3 nucleotide sequence: TGTGCCAGCAGCTCCGAGGACAGAAGCACAGATACGCAGTATTTT. Protein: CASSSEDRSTDTQYF.

J is TRBJ2-1 and V is TRBV6-1; D is uncertain. This CDR3 is built from 12 residues. Trimming cost V 1 base and J 8 bases, with 6 bases left between them. Germline CDR1 reads MNHNS; CDR2 reads SASEGT. The CDR3 DNA reads TGTGCCAGCAGTGAAGGGTCCGATGAGCAGTTCTTC. This gives the protein CASSEGSDEQFF.

The V and J genes are TRBV10-3 and TRBJ2-2; D not resolved. Trimming took 3 bases from V and 5 from J, leaving 19 bases between them. Germline loops: CDR1 ENHRY, CDR2 SYGVKD. The CDR3 runs 17 residues. The CDR3 coding sequence is TGTGCCATCAGTGACCCGACCGGCCTTTCCGAAACCGGGGAGCTGTTTTTT. This codes for CAISDPTGLSETGELFF.

The chain links TRBV27 to TRBJ2-1, with 7 bases identical to TRBD2. V was pared by 2 bases and J by 8 bases, with 12 bases of the junction left unmatched. Germline CDR1 and CDR2: MNHEY and SMNVEV (reference sequence). The CDR3 loop spans 16 amino acids. CDR3 sequence reads: CASSLTVGGPVDEQFF. CDR3 DNA sequence: TGTGCCAGCAGTTTAACTGTGGGAGGGCCTGTCGATGAGCAGTTCTTC.

This chain uses TRBV9 with TRBJ2-6, with unresolved D. V was cut by 3 bases and J by 0 bases, with 7 bases left in between. Germline CDR1 SGDLS, CDR2 YYNGEE. The CDR3 runs 15 residues. Here the CDR3 DNA reads TGTGCCAGCAGCGAGGCAAGCTCTGGGGCCAACGTCCTGACTTTC. It translates to CASSEASSGANVLTF.

The chain links TRBV9 to TRBJ2-5; TRBD2 aligns across 14 bases. Trimming cost V 3 bases and J 4 bases; bases outside gene matches: 5. Germline V gene data show CDR1 as SGDLS and CDR2 as YYNGEE. This CDR3 region has 16 residues. The CDR3 DNA follows: TGTGCCAGCAGCGAGGGGACTAGCGGGAGTTTAGAGACCCAGTACTTC. It translates to CASSEGTSGSLETQYF.

This rearrangement joins TRBV4-1 to TRBJ1-1; D may be TRBD1 (6 bases). Trimming pared 2 bases from V and 5 bases from J, leaving 12 bases between. Germline V gene lookup returns CDR1 MGHRA and CDR2 YSYEKL. The CDR3 covers 14 residues. The CDR3 DNA sequence: TGCGCCAGCAGCCAACTAACAGGGAGGACTGAAGCTTTCTTT. It yields the protein CASSQLTGRTEAFF.

The chain is built from TRBV25-1 and TRBJ2-1; 11 bases match TRBD2. Germline V gives CDR1 MGHDK, CDR2 SYGVNS. The junction had 1 base not matched to a gene; V was cut back by 4 bases and J by 2 bases. The CDR3 sequence is 15 residues long. This CDR3 reads CASSGLAGPYNEQFF. CDR3 DNA: TGTGCCAGCAGTGGACTAGCGGGACCCTACAATGAGCAGTTCTTC.

This clone was counted a single time. The J gene is TRBJ1-5, the V gene TRBV27; 7 nucleotides line up with TRBD1. The CDR3 has 15 amino acids. Germline trimming cut 0 bases from V and 4 bases from J; bases unmatched to any gene: 3. Germline V lookup: CDR1 MNHEY, CDR2 SMNVEV (reference sequence). CDR3 sequence: CASSLSSGGNQPQHF. The CDR3 DNA follows: TGTGCCAGCAGTTTATCGTCAGGGGGGAATCAGCCCCAGCATTTT.